The 7 T cell receptor beta chains in this list originate from one sample, sequenced in a study of neurological immune-mediated disorders. TCRdb re-derived calls from the 5' RACE reads in MiXCR, one entry per CDR3 protein. The sample has about 120,000 distinct CDR3 sequences, 3.2% seen once; the top ten hold over 1%. Material: PBMCs. The receptors were gathered from a woman between 25 and 40 years old with multiple sclerosis.

This clonotype was observed many times. The V gene is TRBV6-6, the J gene TRBJ2-1, with D maybe TRBD1 (5 bases). The length of the CDR3 is 16 residues. CDR1 and CDR2 from the germline V gene are MNHNY and SVGAGI (reference sequence). The germline V and J ends were trimmed by 7 bases and 3 bases, with 19 bases remaining between them. The CDR3 nucleotides are TGTGCCAGCACAGGTAAACGACAGCTCCTCTACAATGAGCAGTTCTTC. Residues: CASTGKRQLLYNEQFF.

This clonotype was found a few times. It may be a read error: a sequence one base away is much more abundant. This chain connects TRBV25-1 to TRBJ1-5; D gene unclear. The CDR3 consists of 14 residues. Germline V gives CDR1 MGHDK, CDR2 SYGVNS. Written as DNA, the CDR3 is TGTGCCAGCAGTGAATATGGTGGCAATCAGCCCCAGAATTTT. This sequence encodes CASSEYGGNQPQNF.

This clonotype has a count of ten or more. The chain employs TRBV29-1 and TRBJ2-5; a weak D match, TRBD2 (5 bases). Per the germline V gene, CDR1 is SQVTM and CDR2 is ANQGSEA. Trimming left V 5 bases short and J 2 bases short, with 6 bases between. This CDR3 has 11 residues. CDR3 region: CSVRTQETQYF. The CDR3 region has the DNA TGCAGCGTTCGGACTCAAGAGACCCAGTACTTC.

This clonotype was observed a handful of times. A much more abundant neighbour one base away suggests this may be a read error. V and J are TRBV4-1 and TRBJ2-3; possibly TRBD1 for D (5 bases). Germline V CDR1 and CDR2: MGHRA, YSYEKL. This CDR3 region has 17 residues. Trimming took 0 bases from V and 4 from J, leaving 17 bases between them. CDR3 bases: TGCGCCAGCAGCCAAGATCGGTATGCAGGGAATCCAGATACGCAGTATTTT. It specifies CASSQDRYAGNPDTQYF.

This clonotype was found many times. The rearrangement joins TRBV12-3 or TRBV12-4 to TRBJ2-7, with D possibly being TRBD2 (6 bases). CDR3 length: 13 residues. V shed 5 bases and J shed 4 bases, with 12 bases lying between them. CDR3 bases: TGTGCCAGCAGTACCTCAGGGAGGTACGAGCAGTACTTC. It yields the protein CASSTSGRYEQYF.

The sample holds many counts of this clonotype. This chain connects TRBV7-9 to TRBJ2-4; D gene unclear. V gave up 4 bases and J gave up 0 bases, with 10 bases separating them. There are 15 residues in the CDR3. CDR1 is SEHNR, CDR2 FQNEAQ, per germline (reference sequence). CDR3 sequence: CASSSPGGAKNIQYF. CDR3 coding DNA: TGTGCCAGCAGCTCTCCCGGCGGAGCCAAAAACATTCAGTACTTC.

This clonotype appeared many times. This chain uses TRBV5-1 with TRBJ2-7; D unresolved. Germline V gene lookup returns CDR1 SGHRS and CDR2 YFSETQ. The CDR3 has 13 residues. V was clipped by 0 bases and J by 0 bases, with 4 bases between them. DNA for the CDR3: TGCGCCAGCAGCTTGGCCCCCTCCTACGAGCAGTACTTC. Translated: CASSLAPSYEQYF.